Each of the 32 T cell receptor beta chains below was sequenced from the same sample in a study of cytomegalovirus exposure and HLA in healthy donors. With 60 Vbeta and 13 Jbeta primers, the PCR was carried out. TCRdb's table, derived via immunoSEQ multiplex PCR, lists solely in-frame clones and lacks some. This sample yields about 93,000 clones, of which 80% are seen a single time; approximately 7.5% belongs to the top ten. Sequenced: PBMCs. These receptors were collected from a man aged 30 to 45 in good health and CMV-seronegative.

The chain carries TRBV5-6 and TRBJ2-4, with TRBD2 matching 9 bases. CDR1 is SGHDT and CDR2 is YYEEEE in the germline V gene. Trimming removed 4 bases from V and 0 bases from J; junction bases left unmatched: 11. The CDR3 contains 18 residues. CDR3 sequence: CASSRGLAGDLAKNIQYF. The CDR3 DNA follows: TGTGCCAGCAGCCGCGGATTAGCGGGGGACCTAGCCAAAAACATTCAGTACTTC.

The chain employs TRBV5-5 and TRBJ1-4; perhaps TRBD1 as D (5 bases). The CDR3 consists of 16 residues. The germline V gene encodes CDR1 SGHKS and CDR2 YYEKEE (reference sequence). V shed 3 bases and J shed 4 bases, with 16 bases lying between them. Written as DNA, the CDR3 is TGTGCCAGCAGCTCCGGGGAGGGGAATCTTAATGAAAAACTGTTTTTT. Its protein product is CASSSGEGNLNEKLFF.

V usage is TRBV7-2 and J usage is TRBJ1-2; 7 bases match TRBD1. The junction had 7 bases not matched to a gene; V was cut back by 5 bases and J by 1 base. This CDR3 region has 15 residues. The V gene's germline CDR1 is SGHTA and CDR2 FQGNSA. CDR3 sequence (DNA): TGTGCCAGCAGCCCTCGGGCAGGGGGTAACTATGGCTACACCTTC. This translates into CASSPRAGGNYGYTF. The whole variable domain, remainder taken from reference TRBV7-2 and TRBJ1-2, is GAGVSQSPSNKVTEKGKDVELRCDPISGHTALYWYRQSLGQGLEFLIYFQGNSAPDKSGLPSDRFSAERTGGSVSTLTIQRTQQEDSAVYLCASSPRAGGNYGYTFGSGTRLTVV.

The rearrangement uses TRBV30 and TRBJ2-3, with D maybe TRBD2 (5 bases). V lost 3 bases and J 10 bases, leaving 11 bases between the germline ends. This CDR3 region has 11 residues. CDR1 and CDR2 (germline): GTSNPN, SVGIG (reference sequence). The CDR3 DNA is TGTGCCTGGAGCCACGGGGTGGCGCAGTATTTT. It codes for CAWSHGVAQYF. Complete variable domain (other parts from reference TRBV30 and TRBJ2-3): SQTIHQWPATLVQPVGSPLSLECTVEGTSNPNLYWYRQAAGRGLQLLFYSVGIGQISSEVPQNLSASRPQDRQFILSSKKLLLSDSGFYLCAWSHGVAQYFGPGTRLTVL.

The chain uses TRBV29-1 and TRBJ2-2, with 9 positions matching TRBD2. Germline lookup yields CDR1 SQVTM and CDR2 ANQGSEA. The CDR3 spans 13 residues. The V and J ends lost 4 bases and 4 bases, in that order; junction bases with no gene match: 1. The CDR3 protein is CSVVAGVTGELFF. As DNA, the CDR3 is TGCAGCGTTGTAGCGGGAGTCACCGGGGAGCTGTTTTTT.

This clone was detected only a few times. V usage is TRBV18 and J usage is TRBJ2-1, with 8 bases identical to TRBD1. The J segment lost 9 bases and the V segment lost 4 bases, leaving 2 bases of the junction unmatched. Germline CDR1 KGHSH, CDR2 LQKENI. The CDR3 consists of 12 residues. The DNA of the CDR3 is TGTGCCAGCTCACACGGGACAGGTGAGCAGTTCTTC. Its protein product is CASSHGTGEQFF.

The chain employs TRBV5-4 and TRBJ1-1, with D uncertain. The V and J ends lost 0 bases and 0 bases respectively, with 6 bases between them. Germline V gene lookup returns CDR1 SGHNT and CDR2 YYREEE (reference sequence). The CDR3 is 14 amino acids. The CDR3 DNA is TGTGCCAGCAGCTTGGATGCGGTGAACACTGAAGCTTTCTTT. Translating it yields CASSLDAVNTEAFF.

The chain has TRBV10-2 and TRBJ2-2; a possible D gene is TRBD1 (5 bases). The CDR3 runs 16 residues. V shed 5 bases and J shed 0 bases, with 13 bases lying between them. Germline assignment: CDR1 WSHSY and CDR2 SAAADI. The CDR3 nucleotides read TGCGCCAGCAGTTCGACGCTAGGGGCGAACACCGGGGAGCTGTTTTTT. The encoded protein is CASSSTLGANTGELFF.

This chain connects TRBV19 to TRBJ2-6; 10 nucleotides line up with TRBD2. This CDR3 spans 16 amino acids. The germline CDR1 and CDR2 sequences are LNHDA and SQIVND (reference sequence). Unmatched junction bases numbered 3, after V lost 3 bases and J lost 4 bases. The CDR3 sequence is CASSIALAGGANVLTF. In DNA, the CDR3 is TGTGCCAGTAGTATCGCACTAGCGGGGGGGGCCAACGTCCTGACTTTC.

V and J are TRBV6-6 and TRBJ2-1; unclear D gene. This CDR3 has 13 residues. Trimming removed 3 bases at V and 7 bases at J, with 10 bases between. The germline gives CDR1 MNHNY, CDR2 SVGAGI (reference sequence). This CDR3 is CASSYRASNEQFF. CDR3 nucleotides: TGTGCCAGCAGTTATCGAGCGTCAAATGAGCAGTTCTTC.

This clone showed up just once. The V call is TRBV6-5, the J call TRBJ1-1, with TRBD1 matching 8 bases. V shed 0 bases and J 7 bases; nucleotides not matched to a gene: 7. The CDR3 runs 15 residues. In germline, CDR1 is MNHEY, CDR2 SVGAGI. In nucleotides, the CDR3 is TGTGCCAGCAGTTACTCGCCTCAGGGGGCACTTGAAGCTTTCTTT. It translates to CASSYSPQGALEAFF.

The rearrangement uses TRBV28 and TRBJ2-2; 8 bases match TRBD1. CDR1 MDHEN and CDR2 SYDVKM come from the germline V gene. Trimming cost V 3 bases and J 4 bases; bases outside gene matches: 7. The length of the CDR3 is 16 residues. The CDR3, as DNA: TGTGCCAGCAGTTTGACCGGACAGGGATTCACCGGGGAGCTGTTTTTT. Its translation is CASSLTGQGFTGELFF.

The V gene is TRBV4-3, the J gene TRBJ2-7, with 8 nucleotides matching TRBD1. This CDR3 comprises 18 residues. Per germline, CDR1 LGHNA and CDR2 YSLEER. Trimming took 0 bases from V and 3 from J; bases not matched to a gene: 13. In nucleotides, the CDR3 is TGCGCCAGCAGCCAAGAGGGGGGACAGGCCGGACTTATCTACGAGCAGTACTTC. It encodes CASSQEGGQAGLIYEQYF.

The chain employs TRBV18 and TRBJ2-1; possibly TRBD1 for D (5 bases). Germline values: CDR1 KGHSH, CDR2 LQKENI. Between the trimmed V and J ends, which lost 3 bases and 6 bases, there was a span of 6 bases. The CDR3 runs 12 residues. The CDR3 DNA is TGTGCCAGCTCACCGACAGTCAATGAGCAGTTCTTC. Translation gives CASSPTVNEQFF.

With regard to this clone: This specimen includes other DNA sequences encoding the same CDR3. The chain links TRBV10-1 to TRBJ2-1; 8 bases agree with TRBD1. The junction had 9 bases not matched to a gene; V was cut back by 0 bases and J by 8 bases. Germline V gene data show CDR1 as WNHNN and CDR2 as SYGVQD (reference sequence). The CDR3 length is 16 residues. This CDR3 is CASSESKDRAKYEQFF. DNA for the CDR3: TGCGCCAGCAGTGAGTCGAAGGACAGGGCCAAGTATGAGCAGTTCTTC.

The chain joins TRBV2 to TRBJ2-7, with 7 bases fitting TRBD2. The V gene's germline CDR1 is SNHLY and CDR2 FYNNEI. With V trimmed by 7 bases and J by 1 base, 7 bases remained unmatched. The CDR3 contains 14 residues. The CDR3 is CASTRELASYEQYF. In nucleotides, the CDR3 is TGTGCCAGCACAAGGGAACTAGCGTCCTACGAGCAGTACTTC.

This clone was recorded once. The genes are TRBV15 and TRBJ2-7; 8 bases align to TRBD2. CDR1 is LNHNV, CDR2 YYDKDF, per germline (reference sequence). The CDR3 length is 14 residues. J gave up 3 bases and V 0 bases, and 1 base lay outside the gene matches. Written as DNA, the CDR3 is TGTGCCACCAGCAGAGAGAGCGGGAGCTACGAGCAGTACTTC. Translating gives CATSRESGSYEQYF.

The chain uses TRBV19 and TRBJ1-1; D gene unclear. The CDR3 extends over 16 amino acids. Germline V CDR1 and CDR2: LNHDA, SQIVND (reference sequence). The V end lost 0 bases, the J end lost 4 bases, and 15 bases lay between the germline ends. CDR3 residues: CASSIDRSWRSTEAFF. CDR3 nucleotides: TGTGCCAGTAGTATAGATCGTAGTTGGCGGAGCACTGAAGCTTTCTTT.

The chain combines TRBV5-1 with TRBJ2-3; 9 bases agree with TRBD2. Germline loops: CDR1 SGHRS, CDR2 YFSETQ. J gave up 1 base and V 4 bases, and 4 bases lay outside the gene matches. CDR3 length: 15 amino acids. CDR3 residues: CASSPTSGRTDTQYF. CDR3 in DNA: TGCGCCAGCAGCCCGACTAGCGGCCGCACAGATACGCAGTATTTT. Full variable domain (outside the CDR3, taken from reference TRBV5-1 and TRBJ2-3): KAGVTQTPRYLIKTRGQQVTLSCSPISGHRSVSWYQQTPGQGLQFLFEYFSETQRNKGNFPGRFSGRQFSNSRSEMNVSTLELGDSALYLCASSPTSGRTDTQYFGPGTRLTVL.

This clone was seen only once. This chain joins TRBV4-1 and TRBJ1-5; 9 nucleotides match TRBD1. Germline CDR1 and CDR2: MGHRA and YSYEKL. CDR3 length equals 16 residues. V shed 3 bases and J 4 bases; nucleotides not matched to a gene: 7. In DNA, the CDR3 is TGCGCCAGCAGCCACATACCCGGGACAGGGAATCAGCCCCAGCATTTT. Amino acids: CASSHIPGTGNQPQHF.

The gene calls are TRBV11-1 and TRBJ1-1; a possible D gene is TRBD1 (6 bases). V lost 7 bases to trimming and J lost 4 bases, with 16 bases between them. The CDR3 totals 14 residues. Germline values: CDR1 SGHAT, CDR2 FQDESV (reference sequence). Here the CDR3 reads CASIQGRGGTEAFF. The CDR3 DNA sequence: TGTGCCAGCATTCAAGGGCGAGGGGGCACTGAAGCTTTCTTT.

This clone was seen more than once but under ten times. V usage is TRBV2 and J usage is TRBJ1-1; D is ambiguous. Per the germline V gene, CDR1 is SNHLY and CDR2 is FYNNEI. The CDR3 runs 14 residues. V shed 5 bases and J shed 1 base, with 11 bases lying between them. The DNA of the CDR3 is TGTGCCAGCAGTATTACCCCAGGGAACACTGAAGCTTTCTTT. As protein: CASSITPGNTEAFF.

The V and J genes are TRBV5-6 and TRBJ2-7; unclear D gene. The ends were cut back, 0 bases at V and 2 bases at J, with 6 bases in the middle. The CDR3 totals 13 residues. Germline V gene data show CDR1 as SGHDT and CDR2 as YYEEEE. The CDR3 protein is CASSLVAAYEQYF. In DNA, the CDR3 is TGTGCCAGCAGCTTGGTGGCAGCCTACGAGCAGTACTTC.

V is TRBV28 and J is TRBJ1-1; no clear D. The CDR3 runs 11 residues. V gave up 8 bases and J gave up 5 bases, with 9 bases separating them. The germline gives CDR1 MDHEN, CDR2 SYDVKM. The CDR3 sequence: CASGGRTEAFF. The CDR3 DNA follows: TGTGCCAGCGGAGGGCGAACTGAAGCTTTCTTT.

The chain combines TRBV7-9 with TRBJ2-7; D gene uncertain. This CDR3 spans 15 amino acids. CDR1 and CDR2 (germline): SEHNR, FQNEAQ (reference sequence). V was trimmed by 3 bases and J by 5 bases, leaving 17 bases between them. CDR3: CASSFQQTFADEQYF. CDR3 sequence (DNA): TGTGCCAGCAGCTTCCAACAAACGTTTGCCGACGAGCAGTACTTC.

V gene TRBV10-2 combines with J gene TRBJ2-3; 8 bases align to TRBD2. J gave up 6 bases and V 10 bases, and 18 bases lay outside the gene matches. Looked up from germline, CDR1 is WSHSY and CDR2 is SAAADI. This CDR3 region has 16 residues. The CDR3 loop is CATQFSSAGTRDTQYF. Here the CDR3 DNA reads TGCGCCACCCAGTTCAGCTCGGCGGGGACTAGGGATACGCAGTATTTT.

This clone was recorded a few times. The chain combines TRBV5-1 with TRBJ2-1; D may be TRBD1 (6 bases). The V end lost 0 bases, the J end lost 2 bases, and 12 bases lay between the germline ends. The V gene's germline CDR1 is SGHRS and CDR2 YFSETQ. The CDR3 is 16 amino acids. CDR3 loop: CASSLGVTGTYNEQFF. CDR3 DNA: TGCGCCAGCAGCTTGGGGGTGACAGGAACCTACAATGAGCAGTTCTTC.

The chain combines TRBV6-1 with TRBJ1-5; D not resolved. The CDR3 totals 12 residues. V lost 8 bases and J lost 4, with 9 bases in between. CDR1 and CDR2 (germline): MNHNS, SASEGT. CDR3 loop: CASLGGNQPQHF. For the CDR3, the DNA is TGTGCCAGCCTGGGAGGGAATCAGCCCCAGCATTTT.

The chain has TRBV12-5 and TRBJ2-7; D not resolved. The CDR3 consists of 13 residues. Germline CDR1 and CDR2: LGHNT and FRNRAP. Trimming cost V 7 bases and J 1 base, with 11 bases left between them. The DNA for the CDR3 is TGTGCTAGTGACTCCCTTTCTTCCTACGAGCAGTACTTC. Its translation is CASDSLSSYEQYF. Using reference TRBV12-5 and TRBJ2-7 for the parts outside the CDR3, the full variable domain is DARVTQTPRHKVTEMGQEVTMRCQPILGHNTVFWYRQTMMQGLELLAYFRNRAPLDDSGMPKDRFSAEMPDATLATLKIQPSEPRDSAVYFCASDSLSSYEQYFGPGTRLTVT.

This rearrangement joins TRBV2 to TRBJ1-5, with D possibly TRBD1 on 5 matching bases. The CDR3 is made up of 13 amino acids. V lost 7 bases to trimming and J lost 4 bases, with 11 bases between them. Germline loops: CDR1 SNHLY, CDR2 FYNNEI. The CDR3 coding sequence is TGTGCCAGCAAGCAGGGCTCAAATCAGCCCCAGCATTTT. It translates to CASKQGSNQPQHF.

The chain combines TRBV4-2 with TRBJ1-5, with 8 bases aligning to TRBD1. V shed 4 bases, J shed 7 bases, and the junction held 6 bases outside the gene matches. The germline V gene encodes CDR1 LGHNA and CDR2 YNFKEQ. The CDR3 contains 14 residues. This CDR3 is CASSPRQGRQPQHF. The CDR3 coding sequence is TGTGCCAGCAGCCCGCGACAGGGGAGACAGCCCCAGCATTTT.

J is TRBJ2-7 and V is TRBV19; 9 nucleotides line up with TRBD1. The germline V gene has CDR1 LNHDA and CDR2 SQIVND (reference sequence). The ends lost 5 bases at V and 0 bases at J; junction bases unmatched: 8. This CDR3 region has 16 residues. Here the CDR3 reads CASSPGQGQASYEQYF. DNA for the CDR3: TGTGCCAGTAGTCCCGGACAGGGGCAGGCCTCCTACGAGCAGTACTTC.